These 20 T cell receptor beta chains were all obtained from the same sample, sequenced in a study of identical twins. TCRdb ran MiXCR on the 5' RACE reads and lists one entry per CDR3 protein. This table has around 1.7 million distinct CDR3 sequences, around a third appearing once. The source material was cord blood. Receptors originate from a newborn girl in good health.

This clonotype was recorded at least ten times. The rearrangement joins TRBV10-3 to TRBJ2-7, with 7 bases matching TRBD1. Losses at the gene ends were 7 bases for V and 3 bases for J; bases not matched to a gene: 0. CDR3 length: 11 residues. CDR1 and CDR2 (germline): ENHRY, SYGVKD. DNA for the CDR3: TGTGCCATCACAGGGGGCTACGAGCAGTACTTC. Translating gives CAITGGYEQYF.

Concerning this clonotype: This clone may be a read error of a much larger clone one base away. The V and J genes are TRBV27 and TRBJ2-7, with 8 bases lining up with TRBD2. CDR3 size: 15 residues. V was pared by 2 bases and J by 7 bases, with 10 bases of the junction left unmatched. CDR1 and CDR2 (germline): MNHEY, SMNVEV (reference sequence). The CDR3 spells CASSLLAGSCNEQYF. The CDR3 nucleotides read TGTGCCAGCAGTTTACTAGCGGGCTCCTGCAATGAGCAGTACTTC.

This clonotype was seen a few times. V and J are TRBV11-2 and TRBJ1-2; 11 bases fit TRBD1. The CDR3 sequence is 17 residues long. The V segment lost 1 base and the J segment 0 bases; nucleotides outside the gene matches: 4. In germline, CDR1 is SGHAT, CDR2 FQNNGV. CDR3 DNA: TGTGCCAGCAGCTTAGTACTGGGACAGGGGGCTAACTATGGCTACACCTTC. The encoded protein is CASSLVLGQGANYGYTF. The full variable domain, its missing parts supplied by reference TRBV11-2 and TRBJ1-2, is EAGVAQSPRYKIIEKRQSVAFWCNPISGHATLYWYQQILGQGPKLLIQFQNNGVVDDSQLPKDRFSAERLKGVDSTLKIQPAKLEDSAVYLCASSLVLGQGANYGYTFGSGTRLTVV.

The V gene is TRBV7-8, the J gene TRBJ1-6; no clear D gene. The CDR3 has 19 residues. Germline V lookup: CDR1 SGHVS, CDR2 FQNEAQ. V gave up 1 base and J gave up 0 bases, with 16 bases separating them. The CDR3, as DNA: TGTGCCAGCAGCTTAGGATCAGGAATCGAAGTCTCCTATAATTCACCCCTCCACTTT. This sequence encodes CASSLGSGIEVSYNSPLHF.

This chain uses TRBV5-1 with TRBJ1-1, with 10 bases fitting TRBD1. The J segment lost 5 bases and the V segment lost 5 bases, leaving 9 bases of the junction unmatched. CDR1 SGHRS and CDR2 YFSETQ come from the germline V gene. This CDR3 contains 15 residues. CDR3 in amino acids: CASRPTGGEKTEAFF. The CDR3 nucleotides are TGCGCCAGCAGACCGACAGGGGGCGAGAAGACTGAAGCTTTCTTT.

In this sample, this clonotype turned up many times. The chain links TRBV14 to TRBJ1-2; D is unresolved. Germline values: CDR1 SGHDN, CDR2 FVKESK. The CDR3 runs to 13 residues. Trimming left V 1 base short and J 4 bases short, with 7 bases between. CDR3 sequence: CASSQAYSYGYTF. In DNA, the CDR3 is TGTGCCAGCAGCCAAGCGTACAGCTATGGCTACACCTTC.

The rearrangement links TRBV20-1 to TRBJ2-3; 10 nucleotides agree with TRBD1. Per the germline V gene, CDR1 is DFQATT and CDR2 is SNEGSKA (reference sequence). This CDR3 spans 16 amino acids. J was trimmed by 10 bases and V by 0 bases; bases with no gene match: 13. CDR3 residues: CSARDLRQGARDAQYF. CDR3 bases: TGCAGTGCTAGAGATCTGAGACAGGGGGCGAGGGATGCGCAGTATTTT.

The chain combines TRBV11-1 with TRBJ2-1, with D tentatively TRBD2 (5 bases). This CDR3 has 12 residues. Germline CDR1 and CDR2: SGHAT and FQDESV (reference sequence). V shed 5 bases and J shed 9 bases, with 11 bases lying between them. The CDR3 loop reads CASSPPEGEQFF. For the CDR3, the DNA is TGTGCCAGCAGCCCCCCCGAGGGTGAGCAGTTCTTC.

Only a few counts were recorded for this clonotype. The chain uses TRBV3-1 and TRBJ2-7; 7 positions match TRBD1. The CDR3 length is 14 residues. Germline values: CDR1 LGHDT, CDR2 YNNKEL (reference sequence). The V gene end was trimmed by 4 bases and the J gene end by 4 bases; junction bases not matched to a gene: 7. The CDR3: CASSPTGKVYEQYF. CDR3 sequence (DNA): TGTGCCAGCAGCCCGACAGGGAAGGTATACGAGCAGTACTTC.

The sample holds many counts of this clonotype. The V gene is TRBV7-2, the J gene TRBJ2-5; D gene unclear. Germline assignment: CDR1 SGHTA and CDR2 FQGNSA. V was shortened by 6 bases and J by 5 bases, with 13 bases between the two germline ends. The CDR3 extends over 13 amino acids. CDR3 sequence (DNA): TGTGCCAGCAGGCGGACGGCCCAGGAGACCCAGTACTTC. Translated: CASRRTAQETQYF.

This clonotype was seen more than once but under ten times. This sequence joins TRBV5-1 and TRBJ2-1, with 12 bases matching TRBD2. Germline V gene lookup returns CDR1 SGHRS and CDR2 YFSETQ. J gave up 0 bases and V 4 bases, and 14 bases lay outside the gene matches. The CDR3 totals 20 residues. CDR3 nucleotide sequence: TGCGCCAGCAGCCCCCTGGGGACTAGCGGGTCTAAGAGCTCCTACAATGAGCAGTTCTTC. It specifies CASSPLGTSGSKSSYNEQFF.

The V gene is TRBV20-1, the J gene TRBJ1-5; D is unresolved. This CDR3 spans 15 amino acids. V lost 0 bases and J 4 bases, leaving 13 bases between the germline ends. Germline V gene lookup returns CDR1 DFQATT and CDR2 SNEGSKA (reference sequence). Here the CDR3 reads CSARDLGRPNQPQHF. CDR3 in DNA: TGCAGTGCTAGAGATCTAGGCAGGCCTAATCAGCCCCAGCATTTT.

In the case of this clonotype: The junction departs from the called germline gene at one end, perhaps through a read error. This chain connects TRBV2 to TRBJ2-1, with TRBD2 matching over 7 bases. The CDR3 covers 15 residues. From germline, CDR1 is SNHLY and CDR2 FYNNEI. The CDR3 is CASSVWRGSNNEQCF. CDR3 sequence (DNA): TGTGCCAGCAGTGTTTGGCGGGGGTCCAACAATGAGCAGTGCTTC.

The DNA for the CDR3 is TGCAGTGCTAGAGATCCCGAGACCCACCGGCCCCCCTACGAGCAGTACTTC. This gives the protein CSARDPETHRPPYEQYF. The chain uses TRBV20-1 and TRBJ2-7; D is ambiguous. The CDR3 runs to 17 residues. V lost 0 bases and J 2 bases, leaving 20 bases between the germline ends. Germline V gene sequence: CDR1 DFQATT, CDR2 SNEGSKA (reference sequence).

This clonotype has a handful of counts. The rearrangement uses TRBV7-2 and TRBJ2-5; D gene ambiguous. Trimming cost V 4 bases and J 3 bases, with 9 bases left between them. The germline V gene has CDR1 SGHTA and CDR2 FQGNSA. The CDR3 extends over 13 amino acids. The CDR3 nucleotides read TGTGCCAGCAGCTCTGGATTAAAAGAGACCCAGTACTTC. Residues: CASSSGLKETQYF.

This CDR3 is CASSKQQGRNQPQHF. In nucleotides, the CDR3 is TGTGCCAGCAGTAAACAACAGGGGAGAAATCAGCCCCAGCATTTT. The gene calls are TRBV2 and TRBJ1-5, with 7 bases aligning to TRBD1. The CDR3 covers 15 residues. CDR1 is SNHLY, CDR2 FYNNEI, per germline. V dropped 5 bases and J dropped 4; count of bases not matched to a gene: 8.

This clonotype was detected a few times. The gene calls are TRBV7-9 and TRBJ2-3; D is uncertain. With 8 bases removed from V and 0 bases from J, the gap between germline ends came to 12 bases. Germline CDR1 and CDR2: SEHNR and FQNEAQ (reference sequence). This CDR3 spans 14 amino acids. CDR3 nucleotides: TGTGCCAGCCAAGCCCGCCCTAGCACAGATACGCAGTATTTT. Translated: CASQARPSTDTQYF.

This clonotype was seen only a few times. This rearrangement joins TRBV10-3 to TRBJ2-7; a possible D gene is TRBD1 (6 bases). The germline V and J ends were trimmed by 4 bases and 1 base, with 11 bases remaining between them. Germline CDR1 reads ENHRY; CDR2 reads SYGVKD. The CDR3 runs 14 residues. CDR3 sequence: CAISGTGQSYEQYF. CDR3 sequence (DNA): TGTGCCATCAGTGGAACGGGACAATCCTACGAGCAGTACTTC.

This chain links TRBV5-1 with TRBJ2-5, with unresolved D. From germline, CDR1 is SGHRS and CDR2 YFSETQ. V lost 0 bases to trimming and J lost 11 bases, with 26 bases between them. This CDR3 comprises 17 residues. The CDR3 spells CASSLGLRQGIGNEQYF. In DNA, the CDR3 is TGCGCCAGCAGCTTGGGGCTACGACAAGGTATAGGGAATGAGCAGTACTTC.

This chain connects TRBV6-1 to TRBJ2-7, with D maybe TRBD1 (6 bases). The V end lost 3 bases, the J end lost 3 bases, and 9 bases lay between the germline ends. The CDR3 covers 13 residues. CDR1 is MNHNS, CDR2 SASEGT, per germline. CDR3: CASSDKGGYEQYF. In DNA form, the CDR3 reads TGTGCCAGCAGTGATAAAGGGGGCTACGAGCAGTACTTC.